Below, 17 T cell receptor beta chains from the same sample are listed, as sequenced in a study of T cell responses to AZD1222 COVID-19 vaccine. Profiling relied on immunoSEQ multiplex PCR, and the TCRdb table lists in-frame clones only, not all of them. The sample consists of 250,000 to 300,000 clones, around 93% of them appearing once. The sample consisted of peripheral blood, taken 28 days after the second AZD1222 dose. These receptors originate from an adult who received the AZD1222 COVID-19 vaccine.

As to this clone: One end of the junction varies from germline; a read error may be responsible. This chain joins TRBV4-1 and TRBJ2-7, with TRBD1 identical over 8 bases. The CDR3 sequence is 15 residues long. Germline CDR1 reads MGHRA; CDR2 reads YSYEKL. The CDR3 bases are TGCGCCAGCAACCAACCGGGACAGGCCCTCTACGAGCAGTACTTC. This encodes CASNQPGQALYEQYF.

The chain employs TRBV28 and TRBJ1-2; D unresolved. This CDR3 is built from 14 residues. Trimming cost V 3 bases and J 4 bases, with 12 bases left between them. Germline CDR1 is MDHEN and CDR2 is SYDVKM. The CDR3 region is CASSFGVSPYGYTF. CDR3 coding DNA: TGTGCCAGCAGTTTTGGGGTAAGCCCCTATGGCTACACCTTC.

The CDR3 bases are TGTGCCAGCAGTCCGGGACAGGGGGTTAATACGCAGTATTTT. It specifies CASSPGQGVNTQYF. The chain is built from TRBV6-2 or TRBV6-3 and TRBJ2-3; TRBD1 agrees at 11 bases. Germline CDR1 reads MNHEY; CDR2 reads SVGEGT. V lost 5 bases to trimming and J lost 7 bases; unmatched junction nucleotides: 5. The CDR3 consists of 14 residues.

In the case of this clone: Additional DNA sequences in this sample encode the identical CDR3. The rearrangement joins TRBV2 to TRBJ2-7; D is possibly TRBD1 (5 bases). The CDR3 runs 12 residues. Germline CDR1 SNHLY, CDR2 FYNNEI. Trimming stripped 4 bases from V and 3 bases from J, with 7 bases between. Here the CDR3 DNA reads TGTGCCAGCAGTGGGCAGGGCTACGAGCAGTACTTC. Translated: CASSGQGYEQYF. Looking up the rest from reference TRBV2 and TRBJ2-7 gives the full variable domain: EPEVTQTPSHQVTQMGQEVILRCVPISNHLYFYWYRQILGQKVEFLVSFYNNEISEKSEIFDDQFSVERPDGSNFTLKIRSTKLEDSAMYFCASSGQGYEQYFGPGTRLTVT.

This sequence joins TRBV18 and TRBJ2-2; possibly TRBD1 for D (5 bases). This CDR3 region has 16 residues. Trimming took off 2 bases at V and 0 bases at J, with 10 bases between the two ends. Germline V gene sequence: CDR1 KGHSH, CDR2 LQKENI. This CDR3 is CASSPEGATNTGELFF. For the CDR3, the DNA is TGTGCCAGCTCACCAGAAGGGGCGACGAACACCGGGGAGCTGTTTTTT.

In its sample, this clone was seen once. V usage is TRBV18 and J usage is TRBJ1-2; 12 bases line up with TRBD1. CDR1 KGHSH and CDR2 LQKENI come from the germline V gene. CDR3 length: 15 residues. J gave up 6 bases and V 6 bases, and 8 bases lay outside the gene matches. CDR3 DNA: TGTGCCAGCTCGGACTCCGGGACAGGGGGCGATGGCTACACCTTC. Its protein is CASSDSGTGGDGYTF. Full variable domain (outside the CDR3, taken from reference TRBV18 and TRBJ1-2): NAGVMQNPRHLVRRRGQEARLRCSPMKGHSHVYWYRQLPEEGLKFMVYLQKENIIDESGMPKERFSAEFPKEGPSILRIQQVVRGDSAAYFCASSDSGTGGDGYTFGSGTRLTVV.

The chain combines TRBV2 with TRBJ2-7; possibly TRBD2 for D (6 bases). The CDR3 spans 16 residues. Trimming removed 7 bases from V and 0 bases from J, with 19 bases in between. The germline gives CDR1 SNHLY, CDR2 FYNNEI. CDR3 coding DNA: TGTGCCAGCAACGGTCGTGGAGGGTCGAACTCCTACGAGCAGTACTTC. Its translation is CASNGRGGSNSYEQYF.

The chain joins TRBV7-9 to TRBJ2-7; 7 bases match TRBD2. The J segment lost 5 bases and the V segment lost 6 bases, leaving 10 bases of the junction unmatched. The germline V gene encodes CDR1 SEHNR and CDR2 FQNEAQ (reference sequence). CDR3 length: 14 amino acids. The chain's CDR3 is CASSSLAQTNEQYF. The CDR3 coding sequence is TGTGCCAGCAGTTCACTAGCGCAAACCAACGAGCAGTACTTC.

The chain is built from TRBV9 and TRBJ1-1; D unresolved. The CDR3 extends over 14 amino acids. With 0 bases removed from V and 2 bases from J, the gap between germline ends came to 8 bases. Germline V gene data show CDR1 as SGDLS and CDR2 as YYNGEE. CDR3: CASSVVAQNTEAFF. The CDR3 bases are TGTGCCAGCAGCGTAGTCGCCCAAAACACTGAAGCTTTCTTT.

The rearrangement links TRBV4-2 to TRBJ1-5; 8 bases match TRBD1. Germline CDR1 reads LGHNA; CDR2 reads YNFKEQ. V was pared by 4 bases and J by 6 bases, with 5 bases of the junction left unmatched. The CDR3 is 14 amino acids. The CDR3 here is CASSLDRGVQPQHF. CDR3 sequence (DNA): TGTGCCAGCAGCCTTGACAGGGGCGTTCAGCCCCAGCATTTT.

V gene TRBV29-1 combines with J gene TRBJ1-5; D uncertain. The V gene's germline CDR1 is SQVTM and CDR2 ANQGSEA. Trimming shortened V by 5 bases and J by 2 bases, and 7 bases separated the two germline ends. This CDR3 is built from 12 residues. The CDR3 loop reads CSVLSRNQPQHF. CDR3 DNA sequence: TGCAGCGTTCTAAGCCGCAATCAGCCCCAGCATTTT.

The chain carries TRBV5-4 and TRBJ2-1, with D unclear. The CDR3 length is 13 residues. Germline assignment: CDR1 SGHNT and CDR2 YYREEE (reference sequence). Trimming cost V 2 bases and J 10 bases, with 13 bases left between them. The CDR3 region has the DNA TGTGCCAGCAGCTTTTCCCGACACGAGGAGCAGTTCTTC. It codes for CASSFSRHEEQFF. The full variable domain, its missing parts supplied by reference TRBV5-4 and TRBJ2-1, is ETGVTQSPTHLIKTRGQQVTLRCSSQSGHNTVSWYQQALGQGPQFIFQYYREEENGRGNFPPRFSGLQFPNYSSELNVNALELDDSALYLCASSFSRHEEQFFGPGTRLTVL.

The chain is built from TRBV28 and TRBJ1-6; TRBD1 matches at 7 bases. CDR3 length equals 13 residues. The V segment lost 7 bases and the J segment 10 bases; nucleotides outside the gene matches: 7. Germline lookup yields CDR1 MDHEN and CDR2 SYDVKM. CDR3 bases: TGTGCCAGCAATCGACAGGGTGGGTCACCCCTCCACTTT. Its translation is CASNRQGGSPLHF.

The chain employs TRBV11-2 and TRBJ1-3; D unclear. V lost 1 base and J lost 0, with 16 bases in between. Germline V CDR1 and CDR2: SGHAT, FQNNGV. This CDR3 has 18 residues. CDR3 loop: CASSLARRDLSSGNTIYF. The CDR3 DNA reads as TGTGCCAGCAGCTTAGCCCGTAGAGATTTGAGCTCTGGAAACACCATATATTTT.

V and J are TRBV9 and TRBJ1-4; possible D gene TRBD1, 5 bases. CDR3 length equals 15 residues. V gave up 4 bases and J gave up 5 bases, with 15 bases separating them. CDR1 is SGDLS and CDR2 is YYNGEE in the germline V gene. This CDR3 is CASSPGTIGNEKLFF. The CDR3 bases are TGTGCCAGCAGCCCAGGGACGATAGGGAATGAAAAACTGTTTTTT.

This rearrangement joins TRBV28 to TRBJ2-1, with D unresolved. The V end lost 5 bases, the J end lost 2 bases, and 10 bases lay between the germline ends. CDR1 is MDHEN, CDR2 SYDVKM, per germline. This CDR3 is 14 amino acids long. The CDR3 bases are TGTGCCAGCAGTCCTCATTCAGCCTACAATGAGCAGTTCTTC. Its translation is CASSPHSAYNEQFF.

The CDR3 spells CASSLSIYNEQFF. The DNA of the CDR3 is TGTGCCAGCAGCTTATCGATTTACAATGAGCAGTTCTTC. The gene calls are TRBV7-3 and TRBJ2-1; D is unresolved. Germline values: CDR1 SGHTA, CDR2 FQGTGA. Deletions cut 2 bases from V and 4 bases from J, with 6 bases between. CDR3 length: 13 amino acids.